The rows below give T cell receptor beta chains drawn from one sample of a study of CD8+CD57+ T cells in acquired aplastic anemia. TCRdb re-derived calls from the reads in MiXCR, one entry per CDR3 protein. The sample contains 200,000 to 250,000 distinct CDR3 sequences, 61% of which appear only once. The sample taken for sequencing was sorted CD4+, CD8+, or CD8+CD57+ T cells (not recorded which) from PBMCs. These receptors all stem from a human donor in good health. Each CDR3 is given with its conserved first and last residue. The D gene is left open where the match is weak. Clone sizes are given selectively: once, few, many, or a class where the clone is expanded.

CDR3nt: TGTGCCACCAGTGTTCACCAGGGGGGGGTAAAGTATTTT
CDR3aa: CATSVHQGGVKYF
d_gene: -
abundance: many
v_gene: TRBV24-1
j_gene: TRBJ2-3

CDR3nt: TGTGCCAGCAGTGTGGGGGGGGAGGGCACTGAAGCTTTCTTT
CDR3aa: CASSVGGEGTEAFF
d_gene: -
abundance: -
v_gene: TRBV2
j_gene: TRBJ1-1

CDR3nt: TGTGCCAGCAGTTTACGGGCTAGCGGTTGGGACAATGAGCAGTTCTTC
CDR3aa: CASSLRASGWDNEQFF
d_gene: TRBD2
abundance: few
v_gene: TRBV27
j_gene: TRBJ2-1

CDR3nt: TGTGCCATCAGGGGAGACTCCTACGAGCAGTACTTC
CDR3aa: CAIRGDSYEQYF
d_gene: -
abundance: -
v_gene: TRBV10-3
j_gene: TRBJ2-7

CDR3nt: TGTGCCAGCAGCTTAGGACTTGAGTCACCCCTCCACTTT
CDR3aa: CASSLGLESPLHF
d_gene: -
abundance: -
v_gene: TRBV7-9
j_gene: TRBJ1-6

CDR3nt: TGTGCCAGCAGTTTCCCCGTCGGGGGATCTGTTGGTCAGCCCCAGCATTTT
CDR3aa: CASSFPVGGSVGQPQHF
d_gene: -
abundance: -
v_gene: TRBV28
j_gene: TRBJ1-5

CDR3nt: TGTGCCAGCAGGGGGACGGCTAACTATGGCTACACCTTC
CDR3aa: CASRGTANYGYTF
d_gene: -
abundance: -
v_gene: TRBV6-2/TRBV6-3
j_gene: TRBJ1-2

CDR3nt: TGTGCCAGCAGCCAGGGAGGGGCGAGCCAAGAGACCCAGTACTTC
CDR3aa: CASSQGGASQETQYF
d_gene: TRBD2
abundance: -
v_gene: TRBV7-9
j_gene: TRBJ2-5

CDR3nt: TGTGCCAGCAGCAACGAGGTCCGCGAGCAGTACTTC
CDR3aa: CASSNEVREQYF
d_gene: -
abundance: -
v_gene: TRBV6-1
j_gene: TRBJ2-7

CDR3nt: TGTGCCACCAGTGACTCCGGACAGGGAACCTACAATGAGCAGTTCTTC
CDR3aa: CATSDSGQGTYNEQFF
d_gene: TRBD1
abundance: few
v_gene: TRBV24-1
j_gene: TRBJ2-1

CDR3nt: TGTGCCAGCAGCTCCGGACAGGCACCCTACGAGCAGTACTTC
CDR3aa: CASSSGQAPYEQYF
d_gene: TRBD1
abundance: -
v_gene: TRBV5-5
j_gene: TRBJ2-7

CDR3nt: TGCGCCAGCAGCCCCATAGCGGGAGGGCCCGACGAGCAGTACTTC
CDR3aa: CASSPIAGGPDEQYF
d_gene: TRBD2
abundance: many
v_gene: TRBV4-1
j_gene: TRBJ2-7

CDR3nt: TGTGCCAGCCGTAGCTCTGGGGCCAACGTCCTGACTTTC
CDR3aa: CASRSSGANVLTF
d_gene: -
abundance: -
v_gene: TRBV2
j_gene: TRBJ2-6

CDR3nt: TGTGCCAGCAGTTCTACGGGACAGTGCCAAGAGACCCAGTACTTC
CDR3aa: CASSSTGQCQETQYF
d_gene: TRBD1
abundance: -
v_gene: TRBV6-5
j_gene: TRBJ2-5

CDR3nt: TGTGCCAGCAGCACCCTAGCGGACGAGACCCAGTACTTC
CDR3aa: CASSTLADETQYF
d_gene: TRBD2
abundance: -
v_gene: TRBV5-6
j_gene: TRBJ2-5

CDR3nt: TGTGCCAGCAGCTTAGGAGGGTCCGGCCCCACTAATGAAAAACTGTTTTTT
CDR3aa: CASSLGGSGPTNEKLFF
d_gene: -
abundance: -
v_gene: TRBV7-2
j_gene: TRBJ1-4

CDR3nt: TGTGCCAGCAGTGAGAACAGGGATCTTTCCTACGAGCAGTACTTC
CDR3aa: CASSENRDLSYEQYF
d_gene: -
abundance: -
v_gene: TRBV2
j_gene: TRBJ2-7

CDR3nt: TGTGCCAGCAGAAGGGACAGGGACCCCTACGAGCAGTACTTC
CDR3aa: CASRRDRDPYEQYF
d_gene: TRBD1
abundance: many
v_gene: TRBV6-6
j_gene: TRBJ2-7

CDR3nt: TGTGCCAGCAGCTTCGGGGTTCCCTACGAGCAGTACTTC
CDR3aa: CASSFGVPYEQYF
d_gene: -
abundance: many
v_gene: TRBV11-2
j_gene: TRBJ2-7

CDR3nt: TGCAGTGCGTCTAAGGGGGCATACGATACGCAGTATTTT
CDR3aa: CSASKGAYDTQYF
d_gene: TRBD1
abundance: -
v_gene: TRBV20-1
j_gene: TRBJ2-3

CDR3nt: TGTGCCAGTAGTCGCACGGCTAGCGGGAGCTTCGATGAGCAGTTCTTC
CDR3aa: CASSRTASGSFDEQFF
d_gene: TRBD2
abundance: -
v_gene: TRBV19
j_gene: TRBJ2-1

CDR3nt: TGCAGTGCTAGAGATCAGGGGGGACGCACAGATACGCAGTATTTT
CDR3aa: CSARDQGGRTDTQYF
d_gene: -
abundance: -
v_gene: TRBV20-1
j_gene: TRBJ2-3

CDR3nt: TGTGCCAGCAGCTTAGCGAGGTTCGGGACAGGCACTGAAGCTTTCTTT
CDR3aa: CASSLARFGTGTEAFF
d_gene: TRBD1
abundance: -
v_gene: TRBV7-2
j_gene: TRBJ1-1

CDR3nt: TGCGCCAGCAGCCAAGATACGACAGATACGCAGTATTTT
CDR3aa: CASSQDTTDTQYF
d_gene: -
abundance: many
v_gene: TRBV4-1
j_gene: TRBJ2-3

CDR3nt: TGCAGTGCGCCTAGGACAGGGGGTCTGGAGACCCAGTACTTC
CDR3aa: CSAPRTGGLETQYF
d_gene: TRBD1
abundance: -
v_gene: TRBV20-1
j_gene: TRBJ2-5

CDR3nt: TGTGCCAGCACGCCCTTGGGGGGGCAGGAGACCCAGTACTTC
CDR3aa: CASTPLGGQETQYF
d_gene: -
abundance: -
v_gene: TRBV27
j_gene: TRBJ2-5

CDR3nt: TGTGCCAGCAGCCAGGGGACAGGGGATGGCTACACCTTC
CDR3aa: CASSQGTGDGYTF
d_gene: TRBD1
abundance: many
v_gene: TRBV7-3
j_gene: TRBJ1-2

CDR3nt: TGTGCCAGCAAGGGACTAGCGGGGGGGCCGCATGAGCAGTTCTTC
CDR3aa: CASKGLAGGPHEQFF
d_gene: TRBD2
abundance: -
v_gene: TRBV7-9
j_gene: TRBJ2-1

CDR3nt: TGTGCCAGCAGCTTAATCCCGGGACTAGCGGGAGGAGGCTCCTACAATGAGCAGTTCTTC
CDR3aa: CASSLIPGLAGGGSYNEQFF
d_gene: TRBD2
abundance: -
v_gene: TRBV7-6
j_gene: TRBJ2-1

CDR3nt: TGCAGACGACAGGGACTAGCGGGCTTCTTCGAGCAGTACTTC
CDR3aa: CRRQGLAGFFEQYF
d_gene: TRBD2
abundance: -
v_gene: TRBV20-1
j_gene: TRBJ2-7

CDR3nt: TGTGCCAGCAGTTTAAGGCCGGGCTCCTACGAGCAGTACTTC
CDR3aa: CASSLRPGSYEQYF
d_gene: -
abundance: few
v_gene: TRBV27
j_gene: TRBJ2-7

CDR3nt: TGTGCCAGCAGCTACGGACAAGGGTCGAAGTTCCACTTT
CDR3aa: CASSYGQGSKFHF
d_gene: -
abundance: -
v_gene: TRBV13
j_gene: TRBJ1-6

CDR3nt: TGTGCCAGCAGCTTAGATCCGGGACAAAATCAGCCCCAGCATTTT
CDR3aa: CASSLDPGQNQPQHF
d_gene: -
abundance: -
v_gene: TRBV11-2
j_gene: TRBJ1-5

CDR3nt: TGCAGTGCCAAGTCGCCGAGCAGGGGTAACACCATATATTTT
CDR3aa: CSAKSPSRGNTIYF
d_gene: -
abundance: few
v_gene: TRBV20-1
j_gene: TRBJ1-3

CDR3nt: TGTGCCAGCAGCCTTAGACGGAGAACTAACTATGGCTACACCTTC
CDR3aa: CASSLRRRTNYGYTF
d_gene: -
abundance: -
v_gene: TRBV5-6
j_gene: TRBJ1-2

CDR3nt: TGTGCCAGTAGTACTGGCAGGGGGAGGCCCCAGCATTTT
CDR3aa: CASSTGRGRPQHF
d_gene: TRBD1
abundance: -
v_gene: TRBV19
j_gene: TRBJ1-5

CDR3nt: TGTGCCAGCAGTTGGGGCCAGCTTGAGTACGAGCAGTACTTC
CDR3aa: CASSWGQLEYEQYF
d_gene: -
abundance: -
v_gene: TRBV2
j_gene: TRBJ2-7

CDR3nt: TGCAGTGCTAGAGGGACTAGTAATGAGCAGTTCTTC
CDR3aa: CSARGTSNEQFF
d_gene: TRBD2
abundance: -
v_gene: TRBV20-1
j_gene: TRBJ2-1

CDR3nt: TGTGCCAGCAGTGAAGGGGTGGGCAATCAGCCCCAGCATTTT
CDR3aa: CASSEGVGNQPQHF
d_gene: -
abundance: many
v_gene: TRBV2
j_gene: TRBJ1-5

CDR3nt: TGCGCCAGCAGCCGCGATCGGACTAGCGGGGCCGAGCAGTACTTC
CDR3aa: CASSRDRTSGAEQYF
d_gene: TRBD2
abundance: -
v_gene: TRBV2
j_gene: TRBJ2-7